The 21 T cell receptor beta chains in this list originate from one sample, sequenced in a study of blood T cell repertoires in COVID-19. Only in-frame clones appear in the TCRdb table, and some are missing; sequencing was by immunoSEQ multiplex PCR. The data show roughly 260,000 clones, 87% seen once. The sequencing input was peripheral blood. The receptors shown here come from a woman in her forties or fifties with acute or convalescent COVID-19.

The chain is built from TRBV19 and TRBJ2-1; 8 bases fit TRBD1. With 1 base clipped from V and 4 bases from J, the junction kept 6 bases outside the gene matches. The CDR3 consists of 16 residues. The germline gives CDR1 LNHDA, CDR2 SQIVND (reference sequence). CDR3 nucleotide sequence: TGTGCCAGTAGTATAGGCCTGGACAGGGCTTACAATGAGCAGTTCTTC. This sequence encodes CASSIGLDRAYNEQFF.

The chain links TRBV7-2 to TRBJ2-1; 7 positions agree with TRBD2. The V segment lost 1 base and the J segment 5 bases; nucleotides outside the gene matches: 11. CDR3 length: 17 residues. Germline V gives CDR1 SGHTA, CDR2 FQGNSA. In nucleotides, the CDR3 is TGTGCCAGCAGCTTAGTGTCGGTGGGAGCGGGAAACAATGAGCAGTTCTTC. Protein: CASSLVSVGAGNNEQFF. Filled out from reference TRBV7-2 and TRBJ2-1, the complete variable domain reads GAGVSQSPSNKVTEKGKDVELRCDPISGHTALYWYRQSLGQGLEFLIYFQGNSAPDKSGLPSDRFSAERTGGSVSTLTIQRTQQEDSAVYLCASSLVSVGAGNNEQFFGPGTRLTVL.

This clone appeared a few times. This chain connects TRBV7-8 to TRBJ2-7; D possibly corresponds to TRBD1 (6 bases). Per germline, CDR1 SGHVS and CDR2 FQNEAQ. This CDR3 spans 13 amino acids. Trimming stripped 5 bases from V and 6 bases from J, with 14 bases between. CDR3 coding DNA: TGTGCCAGCAGCCAGGACAGTACGTCCGAGCAGTACTTC. Translation: CASSQDSTSEQYF.

The genes are TRBV28 and TRBJ2-7, with 8 bases identical to TRBD2. The junction had 15 bases not matched to a gene; V was cut back by 1 base and J by 4 bases. Looked up from germline, CDR1 is MDHEN and CDR2 is SYDVKM. This CDR3 is built from 18 residues. CDR3 protein: CASSLYIHFGRARYEQYF. The CDR3 coding sequence is TGTGCCAGCAGTTTATATATTCATTTCGGGAGGGCCCGGTACGAGCAGTACTTC.

V usage is TRBV28 and J usage is TRBJ1-5; D perhaps matches TRBD1 (5 bases). Germline V lookup: CDR1 MDHEN, CDR2 SYDVKM. The CDR3 sequence is 16 residues long. V lost 2 bases to trimming and J lost 0 bases, with 11 bases between them. The CDR3 sequence is CASSLPRARSNQPQHF. In DNA, the CDR3 is TGTGCCAGCAGTTTACCCAGGGCCCGTAGCAATCAGCCCCAGCATTTT.

The chain combines TRBV6-1 with TRBJ2-7; 14 nucleotides align to TRBD2. This CDR3 comprises 15 residues. The germline gives CDR1 MNHNS, CDR2 SASEGT. V was clipped by 2 bases and J by 6 bases; unmatched bases: 3. CDR3 sequence (DNA): TGTGCCAGCAGTGAACCAGGACTAGCGGGAGGCGAGCAGTACTTC. It yields the protein CASSEPGLAGGEQYF.

The chain combines TRBV7-3 with TRBJ2-7; unclear D gene. Germline V lookup: CDR1 SGHTA, CDR2 FQGTGA. Trimming removed 3 bases from V and 5 bases from J, with 11 bases in between. This CDR3 spans 13 amino acids. The CDR3 region is CASSLSTGHEQYF. As DNA, the CDR3 is TGTGCCAGCAGCTTGTCGACTGGCCACGAGCAGTACTTC.

This clone appeared a few times. The chain has TRBV7-2 and TRBJ1-5; perhaps TRBD1 as D (6 bases). Germline CDR1 reads SGHTA; CDR2 reads FQGNSA. V gave up 1 base and J gave up 0 bases, with 7 bases separating them. The CDR3 extends over 15 amino acids. CDR3 in amino acids: CASSLGGHSNQPQHF. The CDR3 DNA reads as TGTGCCAGCAGCTTAGGGGGGCATAGCAATCAGCCCCAGCATTTT.

The rearrangement uses TRBV7-2 and TRBJ1-3; D is uncertain. The V gene lost 1 base and the J gene lost 4 bases, with 8 bases spanning the gap. Per the germline V gene, CDR1 is SGHTA and CDR2 is FQGNSA. The length of the CDR3 is 14 residues. CDR3 nucleotide sequence: TGTGCCAGCAGCTTAGAGAGGAGAGGAAACACCATATATTTT. Protein sequence: CASSLERRGNTIYF.

The V gene is TRBV5-6, the J gene TRBJ1-4, with 10 bases identical to TRBD1. The ends lost 2 bases at V and 7 bases at J; junction bases unmatched: 5. This CDR3 has 15 residues. CDR1 is SGHDT and CDR2 is YYEEEE in the germline V gene. The CDR3 nucleotides are TGTGCCAGCAGCTTAGGACAGGGGGAGGCTGAAAAACTGTTTTTT. It codes for CASSLGQGEAEKLFF.

The J gene is TRBJ2-1, the V gene TRBV18, with D possibly TRBD2 on 6 matching bases. Trimming took 6 bases from V and 0 from J, leaving 12 bases between them. There are 15 residues in the CDR3. Germline CDR1 is KGHSH and CDR2 is LQKENI. The CDR3 nucleotides are TGTGCCAGCTCCGCGGGACGCAGCTCCTACAATGAGCAGTTCTTC. Protein sequence: CASSAGRSSYNEQFF.

The gene calls are TRBV28 and TRBJ2-3; 8 nucleotides agree with TRBD2. This CDR3 comprises 14 residues. Germline V lookup: CDR1 MDHEN, CDR2 SYDVKM. J lost 2 bases, V lost 7 bases, and 5 bases had no gene match. The CDR3 region is CASTPSGFTDTQYF. CDR3 sequence (DNA): TGTGCCAGCACCCCTAGCGGGTTCACAGATACGCAGTATTTT. Variable domain in full (rest from reference TRBV28 and TRBJ2-3): DVKVTQSSRYLVKRTGEKVFLECVQDMDHENMFWYRQDPGLGLRLIYFSYDVKMKEKGDIPEGYSVSREKKERFSLILESASTNQTSMYLCASTPSGFTDTQYFGPGTRLTVL.

The chain links TRBV6-5 to TRBJ1-1; D is perhaps TRBD1 (5 bases). Per germline, CDR1 MNHEY and CDR2 SVGAGI. CDR3 length equals 13 residues. Trimming took 6 bases from V and 10 from J, leaving 18 bases between them. In DNA form, the CDR3 reads TGTGCCAGCAGCCCAGGCAGGGAAAGTGGAGCTTTCTTT. Amino acid sequence: CASSPGRESGAFF.

The rearrangement links TRBV5-6 to TRBJ2-7, with 8 bases identical to TRBD2. In germline, CDR1 is SGHDT, CDR2 YYEEEE. The CDR3 covers 13 residues. V gave up 4 bases and J gave up 13 bases; unmatched junction bases: 13. CDR3 in DNA: TGTGCCAGCAGCCTGCGGGGGGACTTACGAGCCTACTTC. Protein: CASSLRGDLRAYF.

The chain joins TRBV5-1 to TRBJ2-3; TRBD2 might be the D (6 bases). CDR1 and CDR2 from the germline V gene are SGHRS and YFSETQ. CDR3 length: 15 residues. Trimming left V 7 bases short and J 2 bases short, with 17 bases between. CDR3 coding DNA: TGCGCCAGCGCCCGGGATAGCGGATACACAGATACGCAGTATTTT. Translation: CASARDSGYTDTQYF.

The chain couples TRBV6-1 to TRBJ1-2; the D gene is possibly TRBD1 (6 bases). The CDR3 consists of 14 residues. Germline V gene data show CDR1 as MNHNS and CDR2 as SASEGT. V was pared by 1 base and J by 5 bases, with 11 bases between. The CDR3 DNA follows: TGTGCCAGCAGTGAAGTCAGAGGGGGTTATGGCTACACCTTC. It yields the protein CASSEVRGGYGYTF.

This sequence joins TRBV9 and TRBJ2-3; 8 bases are shared with TRBD2. The CDR3 consists of 13 residues. Germline V CDR1 and CDR2: SGDLS, YYNGEE. Trimming cost V 5 bases and J 5 bases; bases outside gene matches: 4. This chain's CDR3 is CASSPRGGDTQYF. CDR3 sequence (DNA): TGTGCCAGCAGTCCTCGGGGGGGAGATACGCAGTATTTT.

The chain joins TRBV6-6 to TRBJ1-2; a possible D gene is TRBD1 (5 bases). The CDR3 contains 14 residues. The germline V gene encodes CDR1 MNHNY and CDR2 SVGAGI (reference sequence). The V end was cut by 2 bases, the J end by 2 bases, with 9 bases between. CDR3 sequence (DNA): TGTGCCAGCAGTTACAGGCAGGGAAACTATGGCTACACCTTC. This translates into CASSYRQGNYGYTF.

The V gene is TRBV2, the J gene TRBJ1-1; the D is unclear. Between the trimmed V and J ends, which lost 6 bases and 5 bases, there was a span of 16 bases. The CDR3 extends over 14 amino acids. Germline loops: CDR1 SNHLY, CDR2 FYNNEI. CDR3 sequence: CASSSKRTDTEAFF. CDR3 DNA: TGTGCCAGCAGCTCGAAAAGAACAGATACTGAAGCTTTCTTT.

The chain combines TRBV28 with TRBJ1-2, with D possibly matching TRBD1 (6 bases). CDR1 MDHEN and CDR2 SYDVKM come from the germline V gene. This CDR3 has 14 residues. V was clipped by 4 bases and J by 7 bases, with 16 bases between them. The CDR3 reads CASSSGPVGGGYTF. For the CDR3, the DNA is TGTGCCAGCAGTTCTGGGCCGGTAGGGGGTGGCTACACCTTC.

V gene TRBV28 combines with J gene TRBJ2-3, with TRBD2 as a possible D gene (6 bases). Germline values: CDR1 MDHEN, CDR2 SYDVKM. V shed 7 bases and J shed 4 bases, with 24 bases lying between them. This CDR3 comprises 17 residues. This CDR3 reads CASITLSGWGDADTQYF. For the CDR3, the DNA is TGTGCCAGCATCACTTTGTCGGGTTGGGGGGACGCAGATACGCAGTATTTT.